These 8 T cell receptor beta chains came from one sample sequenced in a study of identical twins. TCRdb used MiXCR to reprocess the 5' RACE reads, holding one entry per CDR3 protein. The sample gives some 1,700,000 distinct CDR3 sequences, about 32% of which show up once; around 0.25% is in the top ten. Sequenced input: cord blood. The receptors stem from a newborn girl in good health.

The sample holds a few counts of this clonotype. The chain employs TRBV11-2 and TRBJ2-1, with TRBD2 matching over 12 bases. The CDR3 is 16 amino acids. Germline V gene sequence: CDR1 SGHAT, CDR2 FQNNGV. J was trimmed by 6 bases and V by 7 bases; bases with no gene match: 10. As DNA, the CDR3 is TGTGCCAGCACCCTCTATCTAGCGGGGGGGTTCAATGAGCAGTTCTTC. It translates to CASTLYLAGGFNEQFF.

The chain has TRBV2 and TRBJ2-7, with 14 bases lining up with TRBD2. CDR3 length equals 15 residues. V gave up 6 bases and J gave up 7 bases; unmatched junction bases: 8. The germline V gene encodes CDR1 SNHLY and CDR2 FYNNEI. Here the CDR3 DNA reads TGTGCCAGCAGACTGGGACTAGCGGGAGCTCGGGAGCAGTACTTC. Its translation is CASRLGLAGAREQYF.

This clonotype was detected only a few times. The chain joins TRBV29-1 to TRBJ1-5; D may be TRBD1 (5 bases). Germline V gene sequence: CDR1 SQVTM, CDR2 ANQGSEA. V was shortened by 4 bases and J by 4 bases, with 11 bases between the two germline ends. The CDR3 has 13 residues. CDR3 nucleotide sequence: TGCAGCGTTGCTGGGGCAAAAAATCAGCCCCAGCATTTT. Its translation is CSVAGAKNQPQHF.

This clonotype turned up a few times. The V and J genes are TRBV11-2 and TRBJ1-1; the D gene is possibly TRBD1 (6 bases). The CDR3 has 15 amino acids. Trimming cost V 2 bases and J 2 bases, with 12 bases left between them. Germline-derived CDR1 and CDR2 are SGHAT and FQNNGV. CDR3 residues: CASSLTPDRNTEAFF. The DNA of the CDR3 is TGTGCCAGCAGCTTAACCCCGGACAGAAACACTGAAGCTTTCTTT.

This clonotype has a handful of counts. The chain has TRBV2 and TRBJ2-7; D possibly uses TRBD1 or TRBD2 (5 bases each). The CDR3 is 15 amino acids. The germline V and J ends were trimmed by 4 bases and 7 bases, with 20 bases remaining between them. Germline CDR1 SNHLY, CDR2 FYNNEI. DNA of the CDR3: TGTGCCAGCAGTGTCTGGGGCGATGCAGGGAGAGAGCAGTACTTC. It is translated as CASSVWGDAGREQYF.

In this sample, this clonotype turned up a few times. The CDR3 spells CASSASGGETQYF. The CDR3 DNA follows: TGTGCCAGCAGCGCCTCGGGGGGAGAGACCCAGTACTTC. The V gene is TRBV16, the J gene TRBJ2-5; 7 bases align to TRBD2. CDR1 and CDR2 from the germline V gene are KGHSY and FQNENV. V shed 5 bases and J 4 bases; nucleotides not matched to a gene: 4. CDR3 size: 13 residues. Complete variable domain (other parts from reference TRBV16 and TRBJ2-5): GEEVAQTPKHLVRGEGQKAKLYCAPIKGHSYVFWYQQVLKNEFKFLISFQNENVFDETGMPKERFSAKCLPNSPCSLEIQATKLEDSAVYFCASSASGGETQYFGPGTRLLVL.

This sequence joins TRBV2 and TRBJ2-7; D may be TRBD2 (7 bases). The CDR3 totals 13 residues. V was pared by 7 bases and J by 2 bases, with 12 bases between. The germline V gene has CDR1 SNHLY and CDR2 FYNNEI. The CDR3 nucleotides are TGTGCCAGCAACGGGGGGCGGACCTACGAGCAGTACTTC. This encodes CASNGGRTYEQYF.

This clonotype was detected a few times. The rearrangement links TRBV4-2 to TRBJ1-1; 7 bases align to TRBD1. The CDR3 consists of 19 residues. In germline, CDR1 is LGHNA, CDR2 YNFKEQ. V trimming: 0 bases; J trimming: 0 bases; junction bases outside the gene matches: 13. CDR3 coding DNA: TGTGCCAGCAGCCAAGACCTCGATAGGTGGACAGGAGTGAACACTGAAGCTTTCTTT. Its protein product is CASSQDLDRWTGVNTEAFF.